Below, 8 T cell receptor beta chains from the same sample are listed, as sequenced in a study of early T cells in non-severe SARS-CoV-2 infection. Each CDR3 protein gets one entry after TCRdb re-called the 5' RACE reads with MiXCR. The data contain 55,000 or so distinct CDR3 sequences, under 15% of them seen just once; the ten biggest clones take up about 1.4%. The specimen sequenced was whole blood. These receptors were obtained from an adult who was a healthcare worker with PCR-confirmed SARS-CoV-2 infection or an uninfected control (not recorded which).

This clonotype came up many times. The genes are TRBV12-3 or TRBV12-4 and TRBJ2-5; TRBD1 aligns across 8 bases. Germline trimming cut 4 bases from V and 4 bases from J; bases unmatched to any gene: 5. The CDR3 consists of 14 residues. The CDR3 DNA sequence: TGTGCCAGCAGTTCGACAGGGGTGAGAGAGACCCAGTACTTC. This sequence encodes CASSSTGVRETQYF.

This clonotype was picked up many times. The rearrangement uses TRBV11-2 and TRBJ2-4; D not resolved. Germline V CDR1 and CDR2: SGHAT, FQNNGV. The V end lost 5 bases, the J end lost 10 bases, and 21 bases lay between the germline ends. The CDR3 is 15 residues long. In DNA, the CDR3 is TGTGCCAGCAGCGCGGTTTCGAAAAAAAAGGGAATTCAGTACTTC. Translated, it gives CASSAVSKKKGIQYF.

This clonotype occurred many times. The chain couples TRBV9 to TRBJ1-1; D is possibly TRBD1 (6 bases). The CDR3 is 15 amino acids. CDR1 and CDR2 from the germline V gene are SGDLS and YYNGEE. With 1 base removed from V and 0 bases from J, the gap between germline ends came to 10 bases. In nucleotides, the CDR3 is TGTGCCAGCAGCGTAAACAGGGAAATGAACACTGAAGCTTTCTTT. As protein: CASSVNREMNTEAFF.

At least ten counts were recorded for this clonotype. V usage is TRBV29-1 and J usage is TRBJ2-3; tentatively, D is TRBD2 (5 bases). The germline V and J ends were trimmed by 6 bases and 0 bases, with 13 bases remaining between them. The CDR3 is 14 amino acids. The germline V gene has CDR1 SQVTM and CDR2 ANQGSEA. The chain's CDR3 is CSVATGSSTDTQYF. The CDR3 coding sequence is TGCAGCGTAGCGACGGGAAGCAGCACAGATACGCAGTATTTT.

The chain employs TRBV7-9 and TRBJ2-1, with TRBD2 matching 13 bases. The V gene's germline CDR1 is SEHNR and CDR2 FQNEAQ (reference sequence). The CDR3 consists of 17 residues. The V and J ends lost 5 bases and 4 bases, in that order; junction bases with no gene match: 8. Written as DNA, the CDR3 is TGTGCCAGCAGCCCGAGGCGGACTAGCGGGGGTTACAATGAGCAGTTCTTC. Protein product: CASSPRRTSGGYNEQFF.

This clonotype was seen more than once but under ten times. The chain joins TRBV27 to TRBJ1-1, with a tentative D call TRBD1 (5 bases). Germline V CDR1 and CDR2: MNHEY, SMNVEV (reference sequence). The CDR3 has 14 residues. V shed 6 bases and J shed 2 bases, with 13 bases lying between them. The CDR3 DNA reads TGTGCCAGCAGCCGAATCAGGGACAACACTGAAGCTTTCTTT. Encoded protein: CASSRIRDNTEAFF.

DNA for the CDR3: TGTGCCACCTCGACAGGGGTGATGAGCAATCAGCCCCAGCATTTT. Its protein product is CATSTGVMSNQPQHF. This rearrangement joins TRBV19 to TRBJ1-5, with 8 bases fitting TRBD1. This CDR3 spans 15 amino acids. The trim removed 10 bases at V and 1 base at J, leaving 9 bases unmatched. Per the germline V gene, CDR1 is LNHDA and CDR2 is SQIVND (reference sequence).

The table lists this clonotype with many counts. The V gene is TRBV7-9, the J gene TRBJ2-7, with 8 bases that match TRBD2. V dropped 5 bases and J dropped 4; count of bases not matched to a gene: 4. There are 13 residues in the CDR3. Germline V gene lookup returns CDR1 SEHNR and CDR2 FQNEAQ (reference sequence). CDR3 nucleotides: TGTGCCAGCAGCCATAGCGGGACATACGAGCAGTACTTC. Amino acid sequence: CASSHSGTYEQYF.